This entry features one TCR beta chain sequence. Germline loops: CDR1 MRHNA, CDR2 SNTAGT. The CDR3 spans 14 residues. V gave up 4 bases and J gave up 1 base, with 7 bases separating them. Profiling relied on immunoSEQ multiplex PCR, and the TCRdb table lists in-frame clones only, not all of them. The sample yields 90,000 to 95,000 clones, roughly 93% seen once. The sample originates from a study of T cell changes during pregnancy in multiple sclerosis. Sequencing used peripheral blood, obtained in the third trimester of pregnancy. The rearrangement joins TRBV6-4 to TRBJ2-2, with D possibly TRBD1 on 6 matching bases. The TCR sequence derives from a female donor with multiple sclerosis, enrolled in a pregnancy study. The CDR3 sequence is CASSVTGNTGELFF. The DNA for the CDR3 is TGTGCCAGCAGTGTGACAGGGAACACCGGGGAGCTGTTTTTT.